This T cell receptor beta chain stems from a study of human T cells and chemical hapten exposure (dated by TCRdb to the early 2020s). Regarding the research as a whole: For sensitization, 2% DPC in acetone was applied to an approximately 2 cm by approximately 2 cm area of upper inner arm skin. Throughout the study period of about 25 weeks, patients also received therapeutic DPC doses to the scalp every week. Patch testing was done on the upper back using Finn chambers containing 0.01% DPC, and results were scored after 6 days according to International Contact Dermatitis Research Group standards. Alopecia areata with under or over 50% scalp involvement, alopecia totalis and alopecia universalis were represented in the patient cohort, which was mostly female. Libraries were pooled for sequencing, and variation in per-sample TCR yields was attributed mainly to small differences in library volumes within the pool. The study tracked peripheral blood TCR repertoire changes in vivo during primary and secondary sensitization to the hapten diphenylcyclopropenone (DPC) in alopecia patients. Blood was sampled from patients pre-sensitization (week 0) and at 2, 6 and about 24 weeks after DPC sensitization. For TCR sequencing, blood came from 25 to 35 alopecia patients at anywhere from one to four time points (pre-sensitization, 2, 6 and 24 weeks).

The study at large found these results: Because all patients had alopecia, a presumed autoimmune disease, the immune response of the patients might differ from that of healthy individuals. A positive correlation was found between the number of PT1 expanded TCRs and patch test score, with significance reached at thresholds 8, 16 and 32 but not 4. Repeated subsampling changed both the strength of the expansion versus patch-test correlation and the threshold at which that correlation became significant. DPC sensitization did not change the number of TCRs with a frequency above 1 in 1000, and there was no evidence of changes in global repertoire structure. Compared with pre-sensitization or healthy control sets, expanded TCRs formed significantly more large CDR3 similarity clusters, which is consistent with antigen-driven responses.

The library was obtained by RACE. The data were produced on a NextSeq 500. Library preparation attached unique molecular identifiers to individual cDNA molecules for quantitative, reproducible TCR counting. Both TCR alpha and TCR beta chains were sequenced from each blood RNA sample. The authors' analysis ran thus. A median of approximately 96,000 TCRs per sample was observed, with a range of about 20,000 to 700,000. V, J and CDR3 annotation of the TCR reads was carried out using the Decombinator software suite. For the PS versus PT1 abundance plots, all samples were subsampled to the same number of TCRs (28,000). TCRs were defined as expanded if absent before sensitization and observed at least eight times at the 2-week time point. The public sequencing data were trimmed at Q25 with fastp and processed into clonotypes with MiXCR by TCRdb, which kept only in-frame beta chains. Every CDR3 protein is listed once, alongside the most common genes and DNA of its rows. These V and J calls derive from TCRdb rather than the authors' analysis. A total of some 79,000 distinct CDR3 sequences appear in this sample, over 6% of them only once. Around 1.5% of the sample comes from the top ten.

Counted from cysteine to phenylalanine, this CDR3 has 14 amino acids. Kept here is only the CDR3 DNA, which spans 42 bases and is read in frame from base 1. CDR1 and CDR2 (LGHNT, FRNRAP) derive from the germline V gene. Cut back by 5 bases and 0 bases, the V and J ends lie 9 bases apart. As concerns this clonotype: This receptor's antigen is unknown. No per-base quality is available; no much larger clone lies one base away.

Taken with the paper, the label for time point translates to: patch test 1, 2 weeks after DPC sensitization. The treatment or condition label on this specimen signifies: therapeutic diphenylcyclopropenone sensitization with weekly scalp DPC. At every patch-test visit, the blood draw took place before the patch test was put on. Eligible patients were aged 18 to 70, diagnosed with alopecia, deemed suitable for DPC therapy, and excluded if pregnant. Total RNA was isolated from unfractionated whole blood collected in Tempus Blood RNA tubes. Sequenced material: whole blood, taken in connection with sensitization to the hapten diphenylcyclopropenone (DPC). The receptor chain draws on TRBV12-5 and TRBJ2-3; no D segment can be confidently identified. This receptor was taken from a woman younger than 45 with alopecia areata. Some clones in this sample may be carry-over from other donors' samples. The DNA sequence is TGTGCTAGTGGTCCTCAGGACAGCACAGATACGCAGTATTTT. This translates into CASGPQDSTDTQYF.